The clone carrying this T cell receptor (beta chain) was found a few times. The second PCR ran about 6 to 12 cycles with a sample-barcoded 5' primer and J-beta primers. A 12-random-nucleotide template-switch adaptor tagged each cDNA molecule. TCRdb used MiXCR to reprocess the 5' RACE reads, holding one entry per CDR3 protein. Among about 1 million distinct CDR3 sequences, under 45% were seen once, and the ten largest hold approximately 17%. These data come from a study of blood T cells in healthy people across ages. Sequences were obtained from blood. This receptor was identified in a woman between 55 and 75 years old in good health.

DNA of the CDR3: TGCAGCGTTGTTCCGCTCTTTTCCGGGAGTGGCACAGATACGCAGTATTTT. It yields the protein CSVVPLFSGSGTDTQYF. The chain employs TRBV29-1 and TRBJ2-3; perhaps TRBD2 as D (6 bases). CDR1 is SQVTM and CDR2 is ANQGSEA in the germline V gene. This CDR3 comprises 17 residues. Deletions cut 4 bases from V and 1 base from J, with 21 bases between.